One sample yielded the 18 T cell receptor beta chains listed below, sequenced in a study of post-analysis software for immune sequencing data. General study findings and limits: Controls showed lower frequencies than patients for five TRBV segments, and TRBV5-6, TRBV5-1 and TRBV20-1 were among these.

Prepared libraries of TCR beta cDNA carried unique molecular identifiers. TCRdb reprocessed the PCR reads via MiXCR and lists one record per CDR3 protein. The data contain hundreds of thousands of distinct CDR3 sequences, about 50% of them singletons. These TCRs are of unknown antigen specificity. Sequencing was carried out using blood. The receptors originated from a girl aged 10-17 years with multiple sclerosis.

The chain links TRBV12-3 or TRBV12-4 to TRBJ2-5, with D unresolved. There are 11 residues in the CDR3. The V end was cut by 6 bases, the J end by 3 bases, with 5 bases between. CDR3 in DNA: TGTGCCAGCAGGTTCAAAGAGACCCAGTACTTC. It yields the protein CASRFKETQYF.

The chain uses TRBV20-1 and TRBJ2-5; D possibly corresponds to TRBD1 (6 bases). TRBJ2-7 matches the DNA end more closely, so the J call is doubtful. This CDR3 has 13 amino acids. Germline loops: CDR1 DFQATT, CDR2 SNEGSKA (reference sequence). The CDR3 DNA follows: TGCAGTGCTAGAGCCACAGGGAACCACGAGCAGTACTTC. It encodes CSARATGNHEQYF.

The CDR3 is CASSETFGRGFRVDGYTF. In nucleotides, the CDR3 is TGTGCCAGCAGCGAAACTTTCGGACGGGGGTTCAGGGTTGATGGCTACACCTTC. This chain uses TRBV5-6 with TRBJ1-2; possible D gene TRBD1, 5 bases. V lost 4 bases, J lost 6 bases, and 28 bases lay in between. The CDR3 length is 18 residues. The V gene's germline CDR1 is SGHDT and CDR2 YYEEEE.

The CDR3 loop is CSASPENRALLEQYF. CDR3 in DNA: TGCAGTGCTAGCCCAGAAAACAGGGCCCTCTTAGAGCAGTACTTC. V and J are TRBV20-1 and TRBJ2-7; tentative D call: TRBD1 (6 bases). This CDR3 is built from 15 residues. Germline loops: CDR1 DFQATT, CDR2 SNEGSKA (reference sequence). V shed 3 bases and J shed 7 bases, with 22 bases lying between them.

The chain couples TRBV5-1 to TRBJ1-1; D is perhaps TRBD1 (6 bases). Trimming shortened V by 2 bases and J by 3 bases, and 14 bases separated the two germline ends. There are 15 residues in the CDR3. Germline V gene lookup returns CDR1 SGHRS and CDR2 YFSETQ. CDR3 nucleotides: TGCGCCAGCAGCTTCTTACAGGGTCTGGACACTGAAGCTTTCTTT. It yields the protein CASSFLQGLDTEAFF.

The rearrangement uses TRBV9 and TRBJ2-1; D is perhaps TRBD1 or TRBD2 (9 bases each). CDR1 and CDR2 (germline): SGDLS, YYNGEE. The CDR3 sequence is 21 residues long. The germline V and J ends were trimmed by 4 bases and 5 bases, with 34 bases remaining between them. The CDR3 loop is CASSHGSGTGTVGLADNEQFF. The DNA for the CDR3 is TGTGCCAGCAGCCACGGCTCCGGGACAGGGACAGTGGGACTAGCCGACAATGAGCAGTTCTTC.

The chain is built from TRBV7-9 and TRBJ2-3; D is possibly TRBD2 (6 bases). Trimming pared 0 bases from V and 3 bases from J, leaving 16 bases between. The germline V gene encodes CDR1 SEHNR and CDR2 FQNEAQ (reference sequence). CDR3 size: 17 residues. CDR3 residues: CASSLALTGGMTDTQYF. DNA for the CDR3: TGTGCCAGCAGCTTAGCGCTAACAGGCGGGATGACAGATACGCAGTATTTT.

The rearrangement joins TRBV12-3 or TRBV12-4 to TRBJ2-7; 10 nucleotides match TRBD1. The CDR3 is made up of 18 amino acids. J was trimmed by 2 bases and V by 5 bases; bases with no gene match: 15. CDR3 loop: CASSIRQGAHPFTYEQYF. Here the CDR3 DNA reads TGTGCCAGCAGTATTAGACAGGGGGCCCATCCGTTCACCTACGAGCAGTACTTC.

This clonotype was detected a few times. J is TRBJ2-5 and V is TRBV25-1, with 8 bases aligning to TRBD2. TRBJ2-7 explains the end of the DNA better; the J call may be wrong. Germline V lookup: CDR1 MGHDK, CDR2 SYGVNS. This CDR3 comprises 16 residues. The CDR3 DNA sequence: TGTGCCAGCAGTGAATCTACTAGCGGAGCTACCTACGAGCAGTACTTC. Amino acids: CASSESTSGATYEQYF.

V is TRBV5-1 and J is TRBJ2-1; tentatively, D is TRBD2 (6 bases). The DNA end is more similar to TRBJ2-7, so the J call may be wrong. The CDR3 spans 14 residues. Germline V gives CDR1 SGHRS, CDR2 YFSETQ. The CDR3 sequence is CASSLDRRGYEQYF. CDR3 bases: TGCGCCAGCAGCTTGGACCGGAGGGGCTACGAGCAGTACTTC.

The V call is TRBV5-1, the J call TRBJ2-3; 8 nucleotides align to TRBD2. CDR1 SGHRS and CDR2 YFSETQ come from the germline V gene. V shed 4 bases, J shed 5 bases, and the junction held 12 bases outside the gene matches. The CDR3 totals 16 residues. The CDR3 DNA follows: TGCGCCAGCAGCCCGCGACCAGAACTAGCGGTAGATACGCAGTATTTT. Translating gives CASSPRPELAVDTQYF.

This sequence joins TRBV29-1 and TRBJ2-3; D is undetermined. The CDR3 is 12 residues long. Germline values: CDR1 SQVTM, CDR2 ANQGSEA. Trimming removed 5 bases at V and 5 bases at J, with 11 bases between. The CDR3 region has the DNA TGCAGCGTTCATCCCAGCGTAGATACGCAGTATTTT. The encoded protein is CSVHPSVDTQYF.

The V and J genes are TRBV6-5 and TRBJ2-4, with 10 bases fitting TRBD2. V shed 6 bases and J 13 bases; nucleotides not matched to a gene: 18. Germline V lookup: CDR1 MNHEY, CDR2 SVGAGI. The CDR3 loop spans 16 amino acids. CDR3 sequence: CASSDASGGSYNEQYF. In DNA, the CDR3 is TGTGCCAGCAGCGATGCTAGCGGGGGCTCCTACAATGAGCAGTACTTC.

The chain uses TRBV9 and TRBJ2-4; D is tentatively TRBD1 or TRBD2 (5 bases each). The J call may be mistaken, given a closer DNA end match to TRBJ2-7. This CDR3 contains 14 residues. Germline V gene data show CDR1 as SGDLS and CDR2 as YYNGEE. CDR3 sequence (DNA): TGTGCCAGCAGCGCCACCCGGGACGGCTACGAGCAGTACTTC. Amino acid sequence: CASSATRDGYEQYF.

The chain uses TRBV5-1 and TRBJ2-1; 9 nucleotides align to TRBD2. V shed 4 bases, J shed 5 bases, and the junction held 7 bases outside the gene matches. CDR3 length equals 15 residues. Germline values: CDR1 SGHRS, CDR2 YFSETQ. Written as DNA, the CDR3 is TGCGCCAGCAGCACCGGGACTAGCTGGGACAATGAGCAGTTCTTC. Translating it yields CASSTGTSWDNEQFF.

CDR3 loop: CASSRSTPQETQYF. The CDR3 DNA reads TGTGCCAGCAGCCGGAGCACACCGCAGGAGACCCAGTACTTC. The rearrangement uses TRBV12-3 or TRBV12-4 and TRBJ2-5; D not resolved. The CDR3 extends over 14 amino acids. The V gene lost 6 bases and the J gene lost 5 bases, with 16 bases spanning the gap.

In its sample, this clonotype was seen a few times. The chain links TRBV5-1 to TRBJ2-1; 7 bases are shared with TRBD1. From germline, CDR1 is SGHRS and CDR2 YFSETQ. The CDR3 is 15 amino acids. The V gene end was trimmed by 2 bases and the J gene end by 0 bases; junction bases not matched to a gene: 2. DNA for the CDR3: TGCGCCAGCAGCTTATGGGACAGCTCCTACAATGAGCAGTTCTTC. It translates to CASSLWDSSYNEQFF.

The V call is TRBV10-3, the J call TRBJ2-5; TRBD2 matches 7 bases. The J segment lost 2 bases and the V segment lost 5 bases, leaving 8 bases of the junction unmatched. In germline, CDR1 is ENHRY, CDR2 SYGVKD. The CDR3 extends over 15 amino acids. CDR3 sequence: CAISLREAGQETQYF. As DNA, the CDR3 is TGTGCCATCAGTCTCCGGGAGGCGGGTCAAGAGACCCAGTACTTC.